This T cell receptor beta chain came from a study of technical replicates of blood from several donors. The V and J ends lost 6 bases and 13 bases, in that order; junction bases with no gene match: 8. This CDR3 has 13 amino acids. The germline V gene has CDR1 KGHSH and CDR2 LQKENI. TCRdb's copy holds only in-frame clones and misses some; the assay was immunoSEQ multiplex PCR. The table includes approximately 52,000 clones, 70% to 90% detected once. This clone was seen a single time. The origin of this receptor is a human donor in good health. Some clones in this sample may be carry-over from other donors' samples. V is TRBV18 and J is TRBJ1-4; 10 positions agree with TRBD1. The specimen was PBMCs. CDR3 residues: CASSPGQGMVLFF. CDR3 DNA sequence: TGTGCCAGCTCTCCGGGACAGGGGATGGTACTGTTTTTT. Full variable domain (outside the CDR3, taken from reference TRBV18 and TRBJ1-4): NAGVMQNPRHLVRRRGQEARLRCSPMKGHSHVYWYRQLPEEGLKFMVYLQKENIIDESGMPKERFSAEFPKEGPSILRIQQVVRGDSAAYFCASSPGQGMVLFFGSGTQLSVL.